The 30 T cell receptor beta chains reported below all come from one sample, sequenced in a study of blood T cell repertoires in COVID-19. Clones were read by immunoSEQ multiplex PCR, and TCRdb kept only the in-frame ones, dropping some. The data contain roughly 290,000 clones, roughly 89% of them singletons. The sample comprised PBMCs or T cells enriched from blood (not recorded which). These TCRs come from a middle-aged woman who had recovered from COVID-19.

The chain has TRBV6-5 and TRBJ2-1; 8 bases agree with TRBD1. V shed 4 bases, J shed 2 bases, and the junction held 4 bases outside the gene matches. Germline V gene data show CDR1 as MNHEY and CDR2 as SVGAGI. The CDR3 totals 15 residues. The CDR3 DNA is TGTGCCAGCAGTTTCGACAGGGGTGCCTACAATGAGCAGTTCTTC. It yields the protein CASSFDRGAYNEQFF.

This chain connects TRBV4-3 to TRBJ1-2; 9 positions match TRBD1. Germline CDR1 and CDR2: LGHNA and YSLEER. J gave up 9 bases and V 0 bases, and 8 bases lay outside the gene matches. This CDR3 has 15 amino acids. CDR3 nucleotide sequence: TGCGCCAGCAGCCAAGACATCGGGACAGGGCTGCGCTACACCTTC. Protein: CASSQDIGTGLRYTF.

The chain recombines TRBV5-6 with TRBJ1-2, with 7 bases lining up with TRBD1. V trimming: 4 bases; J trimming: 6 bases; junction bases outside the gene matches: 15. This CDR3 is built from 16 residues. From germline, CDR1 is SGHDT and CDR2 YYEEEE. The DNA for the CDR3 is TGTGCCAGCAGCAAACCGACAGGGATAACTTGGGATGGCTACACCTTC. It encodes CASSKPTGITWDGYTF.

This chain uses TRBV27 with TRBJ2-2, with a tentative D call TRBD1 (6 bases). Deletions cut 5 bases from V and 3 bases from J, with 13 bases between. This CDR3 is built from 15 residues. Germline assignment: CDR1 MNHEY and CDR2 SMNVEV (reference sequence). CDR3 residues: CASSPRDTYTGELFF. For the CDR3, the DNA is TGTGCCAGCAGTCCCCGGGACACCTACACCGGGGAGCTGTTTTTT.

The genes are TRBV9 and TRBJ1-3; D ambiguous. From germline, CDR1 is SGDLS and CDR2 YYNGEE. V lost 3 bases and J 0 bases, leaving 16 bases between the germline ends. There are 17 residues in the CDR3. CDR3 loop: CASSGLLSPLSGNTIYF. The CDR3 DNA reads TGTGCCAGCAGCGGACTCCTGAGCCCCCTCTCTGGAAACACCATATATTTT.

This clone was recorded a few times. The chain uses TRBV4-3 and TRBJ2-7; tentatively, D is TRBD1 (6 bases). Germline V CDR1 and CDR2: LGHNA, YSLEER. V gave up 5 bases and J gave up 9 bases, with 17 bases separating them. The CDR3 spans 13 residues. The DNA for the CDR3 is TGCGCCAGCAGCGAGGACAGCGCGGGTTTGCAGTACTTC. Amino acids: CASSEDSAGLQYF.

The chain has TRBV6-2 or TRBV6-3 and TRBJ2-1; D gene ambiguous. The CDR3 runs to 13 residues. From germline, CDR1 is MNHEY and CDR2 SVGEGT. Trimming removed 2 bases from V and 4 bases from J, with 6 bases in between. The chain's CDR3 is CASSYLGYNEQFF. For the CDR3, the DNA is TGTGCCAGCAGTTACCTCGGGTACAATGAGCAGTTCTTC.

This clone has a single count. The chain employs TRBV28 and TRBJ2-2; maybe TRBD1 (6 bases). Germline assignment: CDR1 MDHEN and CDR2 SYDVKM. CDR3 length equals 14 residues. The CDR3, as DNA: TGTCTCGTCAGGGGAACTAAACCAACCGGGGAGCTGTTTTTT. Amino acid sequence: CLVRGTKPTGELFF.

This rearrangement joins TRBV27 to TRBJ2-7; 7 nucleotides line up with TRBD2. The V and J ends lost 0 bases and 5 bases, in that order; junction bases with no gene match: 10. Germline values: CDR1 MNHEY, CDR2 SMNVEV (reference sequence). The CDR3 loop spans 16 amino acids. The CDR3 spells CASSLSGGRENHEQYF. The CDR3, as DNA: TGTGCCAGCAGTTTATCGGGTGGGCGGGAGAACCACGAGCAGTACTTC.

The chain links TRBV7-9 to TRBJ1-4; D gene unclear. CDR1 SEHNR and CDR2 FQNEAQ come from the germline V gene (reference sequence). The V and J ends lost 5 bases and 5 bases respectively, with 21 bases between them. This CDR3 contains 17 residues. The CDR3 loop is CASSPTWTPRENEKLFF. As DNA, the CDR3 is TGTGCCAGCAGCCCAACCTGGACCCCGCGGGAAAATGAAAAACTGTTTTTT.

This clone was observed once. This chain links TRBV7-2 with TRBJ2-2; 9 nucleotides agree with TRBD2. CDR1 is SGHTA, CDR2 FQGNSA, per germline. The CDR3 is 15 residues long. The V and J ends lost 1 base and 6 bases, in that order; junction bases with no gene match: 3. The CDR3 coding sequence is TGTGCCAGCAGCTTAGATAGGACTAGCGCCGGGGAGCTGTTTTTT. Amino acid sequence: CASSLDRTSAGELFF.

V gene TRBV7-3 combines with J gene TRBJ2-7; maybe TRBD1 (6 bases). Germline values: CDR1 SGHTA, CDR2 FQGTGA. The CDR3 extends over 15 amino acids. V lost 5 bases to trimming and J lost 0 bases, with 14 bases between them. The CDR3 loop reads CASSGGSAGSYEQYF. CDR3 in DNA: TGTGCCAGCAGCGGGGGCTCGGCGGGCTCCTACGAGCAGTACTTC. Full variable domain (rest looked up from reference TRBV7-3 and TRBJ2-7): GAGVSQTPSNKVTEKGKYVELRCDPISGHTALYWYRQSLGQGPEFLIYFQGTGAADDSGLPNDRFFAVRPEGSVSTLKIQRTERGDSAVYLCASSGGSAGSYEQYFGPGTRLTVT.

This clone was counted between two and nine times. This sequence joins TRBV7-3 and TRBJ2-3, with TRBD1 matching over 10 bases. CDR1 and CDR2 from the germline V gene are SGHTA and FQGTGA. The junction had 6 bases not matched to a gene; V was cut back by 5 bases and J by 4 bases. CDR3 size: 15 residues. The CDR3 DNA reads TGTGCCAGCAGCCCCAGACAGGGGGCTGCAGATACGCAGTATTTT. This encodes CASSPRQGAADTQYF.

The chain links TRBV2 to TRBJ2-7, with TRBD2 identical over 8 bases. The CDR3 length is 14 residues. Germline CDR1 and CDR2: SNHLY and FYNNEI. With V trimmed by 2 bases and J by 7 bases, 7 bases remained unmatched. This chain's CDR3 is CASSEISGSGEQYF. The DNA of the CDR3 is TGTGCCAGCAGTGAAATCAGCGGGAGTGGGGAGCAGTACTTC.

In its sample, this clone was seen once. The rearrangement joins TRBV24-1 to TRBJ1-1, with TRBD1 as a possible D gene (5 bases). Germline CDR1 is KGHDR and CDR2 is SFDVKD. The CDR3 is 13 amino acids. Trimming took off 9 bases at V and 4 bases at J, with 14 bases between the two ends. The CDR3 sequence is CATRGGTGTEAFF. For the CDR3, the DNA is TGTGCCACCCGGGGGGGAACAGGCACTGAAGCTTTCTTT.

V and J are TRBV27 and TRBJ1-1, with TRBD1 as a possible D gene (5 bases). This CDR3 region has 14 residues. Looked up from germline, CDR1 is MNHEY and CDR2 is SMNVEV (reference sequence). V lost 0 bases to trimming and J lost 3 bases, with 8 bases between them. CDR3 bases: TGTGCCAGCAGTTTATCTGGGGGGTACACTGAAGCTTTCTTT. Protein product: CASSLSGGYTEAFF.

The chain is built from TRBV11-1 and TRBJ2-7; possibly TRBD2 for D (6 bases). The germline V gene encodes CDR1 SGHAT and CDR2 FQDESV (reference sequence). Trimming took off 5 bases at V and 0 bases at J, with 14 bases between the two ends. The CDR3 totals 15 residues. Here the CDR3 reads CASSHRDSSSYEQYF. In DNA, the CDR3 is TGTGCCAGCAGCCACCGGGACTCCAGCTCCTACGAGCAGTACTTC.

The V call is TRBV28, the J call TRBJ2-3; weak D call: TRBD1 (6 bases). The CDR3 extends over 14 amino acids. Trimming cost V 5 bases and J 3 bases, with 12 bases left between them. Per the germline V gene, CDR1 is MDHEN and CDR2 is SYDVKM. CDR3 protein: CASSQQGGTDTQYF. CDR3 nucleotides: TGTGCCAGCAGTCAACAGGGTGGAACAGATACGCAGTATTTT.

This rearrangement joins TRBV3-1 (or the pseudogene TRBV3-2) to TRBJ1-2; D is unclear. The CDR3 extends over 12 amino acids. The germline V gene encodes CDR1 LGHDT and CDR2 YNNKEL (reference sequence). V lost 4 bases to trimming and J lost 3 bases, with 6 bases between them. CDR3 in DNA: TGTGCCAGCAGCCTGAGTGACTATGGCTACACCTTC. Its protein product is CASSLSDYGYTF.

The chain carries TRBV24-1 and TRBJ2-7; a weak D match, TRBD1 (6 bases). Trimming removed 8 bases at V and 5 bases at J, with 18 bases between. Germline V lookup: CDR1 KGHDR, CDR2 SFDVKD. CDR3 length: 14 amino acids. This CDR3 reads CATKRVGTKNEQYF. CDR3 coding DNA: TGTGCCACCAAAAGGGTGGGGACAAAAAACGAGCAGTACTTC.

This clone has more than one count but fewer than ten. V is TRBV5-1 and J is TRBJ1-5; D possibly corresponds to TRBD1 (6 bases). CDR3 size: 15 residues. V lost 4 bases, J lost 3 bases, and 14 bases lay in between. Germline loops: CDR1 SGHRS, CDR2 YFSETQ. CDR3 bases: TGCGCCAGCAGCCCGGACGGACAGCACAATCAGCCCCAGCATTTT. Translated, it gives CASSPDGQHNQPQHF.

The rearrangement joins TRBV15 to TRBJ1-1; 8 nucleotides line up with TRBD1. Per the germline V gene, CDR1 is LNHNV and CDR2 is YYDKDF (reference sequence). The CDR3 totals 15 residues. V lost 5 bases to trimming and J lost 1 base; unmatched junction nucleotides: 6. CDR3 sequence: CATSPRQGWNTEAFF. The CDR3, as DNA: TGTGCCACCAGCCCCCGACAGGGGTGGAACACTGAAGCTTTCTTT.

The rearrangement uses TRBV7-9 and TRBJ2-1; 7 positions match TRBD1. V lost 5 bases and J lost 2; bases outside the gene matches: 18. In germline, CDR1 is SEHNR, CDR2 FQNEAQ (reference sequence). The CDR3 extends over 19 amino acids. CDR3 region: CASSLLGGFRDRTYNEQFF. The CDR3 nucleotides read TGTGCCAGCAGCCTCTTGGGCGGATTCCGGGACAGAACCTACAATGAGCAGTTCTTC.

The rearrangement uses TRBV5-4 and TRBJ2-2, with D tentatively TRBD2 (6 bases). V was cut by 4 bases and J by 4 bases, with 23 bases left in between. This CDR3 is 18 amino acids long. The germline V gene encodes CDR1 SGHNT and CDR2 YYREEE (reference sequence). CDR3 region: CASSPGGHRRGATGELFF. In DNA, the CDR3 is TGTGCCAGCAGCCCCGGGGGTCATCGGCGTGGCGCCACCGGGGAGCTGTTTTTT.

The rearrangement links TRBV2 to TRBJ2-1; 8 positions agree with TRBD2. From germline, CDR1 is SNHLY and CDR2 FYNNEI. The CDR3 is 14 amino acids. V lost 7 bases and J lost 6; bases outside the gene matches: 8. The DNA for the CDR3 is TGTGCCAGCACGGTCGGGAGGGCCTCCAATGAGCAGTTCTTC. Protein sequence: CASTVGRASNEQFF.

The gene calls are TRBV12-3 or TRBV12-4 and TRBJ2-4, with 9 nucleotides matching TRBD1. V trimming: 4 bases; J trimming: 12 bases; junction bases outside the gene matches: 4. This CDR3 is 12 amino acids long. CDR3 DNA sequence: TGTGCCAGCAGTTCGACAGGGGGGCATCAGTACTTC. Protein sequence: CASSSTGGHQYF.

This clone was observed a handful of times. This chain connects TRBV19 to TRBJ2-7, with 8 bases aligning to TRBD2. Unmatched junction bases numbered 8, after V lost 10 bases and J lost 0 bases. This CDR3 comprises 14 residues. CDR1 and CDR2 (germline): LNHDA, SQIVND (reference sequence). CDR3 nucleotide sequence: TGTGCCACTACGGATCGGGAGGGCTCCTACGAGCAGTACTTC. Its protein product is CATTDREGSYEQYF.

V gene TRBV28 combines with J gene TRBJ2-7; 9 bases map to TRBD2. The CDR3 covers 14 residues. Germline values: CDR1 MDHEN, CDR2 SYDVKM. The ends lost 8 bases at V and 4 bases at J; junction bases unmatched: 9. CDR3 residues: CASGSSGRSYEQYF. DNA for the CDR3: TGTGCCAGCGGCTCCAGCGGGAGGTCTTACGAGCAGTACTTC.

This sequence joins TRBV2 and TRBJ2-7, with 9 bases lining up with TRBD2. With V trimmed by 6 bases and J by 0 bases, 6 bases remained unmatched. From germline, CDR1 is SNHLY and CDR2 FYNNEI. CDR3 size: 15 residues. The CDR3 sequence: CASSAIAGASYEQYF. CDR3 bases: TGTGCCAGCAGCGCCATAGCGGGAGCCTCCTACGAGCAGTACTTC.

The chain recombines TRBV2 with TRBJ2-7, with 9 bases lining up with TRBD1. Germline assignment: CDR1 SNHLY and CDR2 FYNNEI. The CDR3 consists of 14 residues. V gave up 6 bases and J gave up 4 bases; unmatched junction bases: 7. In nucleotides, the CDR3 is TGTGCCAGCAGCGAGGACAGGGGAGGTTACGAGCAGTACTTC. It codes for CASSEDRGGYEQYF.